A selection of T cell receptor beta chains follows, all from one sample in a study of OX40 agonist ivuxolimab in advanced cancers. Using immunoSEQ multiplex PCR, the repertoire was profiled, and TCRdb retains in-frame clones only, with some absent. This sample has over 45,000 clones, with around 89% found just once. The source material was CD4+ or CD8+ T cells sorted from blood, sampled in a trial of the OX40 agonist ivuxolimab. These TCRs come from an adult with an advanced solid tumor such as melanoma, head and neck, liver or kidney cancer. Each CDR3 is given with its conserved first and last residue. The order of the fields is J gene, clone size, V gene, D gene, CDR3 protein, CDR3 DNA. The D gene is left open where the match is weak. Clone size is stated in some rows and not others, as once, few, many or a class when expanded.

J: TRBJ1-2; size: -; V: TRBV10-3; D: -; CDR3: CAISESGRSANYGYTF; DNA: TGTGCCATCAGTGAGTCCGGACGTTCAGCTAACTATGGCTACACCTTC
J: TRBJ2-5; size: once; V: TRBV7-9; D: -; CDR3: CASSLVSQRYQETQYF; DNA: TGTGCCAGCAGCTTAGTTAGCCAACGGTACCAAGAGACCCAGTACTTC
J: TRBJ2-1; size: -; V: TRBV5-6; D: TRBD2; CDR3: CASSLGGLAGTNNEQFF; DNA: TGTGCCAGCAGCTTGGGGGGGCTAGCGGGAACCAACAATGAGCAGTTCTTC
J: TRBJ2-1; size: -; V: TRBV2; D: TRBD1; CDR3: CASRRSLGTAYNEQFF; DNA: TGTGCCAGCCGTCGATCCCTCGGGACAGCTTACAATGAGCAGTTCTTC
J: TRBJ2-5; size: -; V: TRBV10-3; D: -; CDR3: CAISEKGETQYF; DNA: TGTGCCATCAGTGAGAAGGGAGAGACCCAGTACTTC
J: TRBJ2-3; size: -; V: TRBV27; D: TRBD1; CDR3: CASREQGAKDTQYF; DNA: TGTGCCAGCAGGGAACAGGGGGCGAAAGATACGCAGTATTTT
J: TRBJ2-7; size: -; V: TRBV5-6; D: -; CDR3: CASSLSGHYEQYF; DNA: TGTGCCAGCAGCTTGTCCGGGCACTACGAGCAGTACTTC
J: TRBJ1-5; size: few; V: TRBV11-2; D: -; CDR3: CASSEGWDSNQPQHF; DNA: TGTGCCAGCAGCGAGGGGTGGGACAGCAATCAGCCCCAGCATTTT
J: TRBJ2-2; size: once; V: TRBV9; D: TRBD2; CDR3: CASSVASGLNTGELFF; DNA: TGTGCCAGCAGCGTAGCTAGCGGCTTGAACACCGGGGAGCTGTTTTTT
J: TRBJ1-5; size: -; V: TRBV10-3; D: -; CDR3: CAISEGGNQPQHF; DNA: TGTGCCATCAGTGAAGGGGGTAATCAGCCCCAGCATTTT
J: TRBJ2-3; size: -; V: TRBV28; D: -; CDR3: CGLSGGLTDTQYF; DNA: TGTGGCCTTAGTGGGGGGCTGACAGATACGCAGTATTTT
J: TRBJ2-7; size: -; V: TRBV10-3; D: TRBD1; CDR3: CAISDPGQATYYEQYF; DNA: TGTGCCATCAGTGACCCGGGACAGGCGACGTACTACGAGCAGTACTTC
J: TRBJ1-2; size: -; V: TRBV30; D: -; CDR3: CAWIRPAGGYTF; DNA: TGTGCCTGGATACGGCCTGCCGGGGGCTACACCTTC
J: TRBJ2-3; size: -; V: TRBV9; D: -; CDR3: CASSPSGRTDTQYF; DNA: TGTGCCAGCAGCCCAAGCGGACGCACAGATACGCAGTATTTT
J: TRBJ2-1; size: -; V: TRBV7-9; D: -; CDR3: CASSSPATGYNEQFF; DNA: TGTGCCAGCAGCTCTCCCGCTACGGGTTACAATGAGCAGTTCTTC
J: TRBJ1-5; size: -; V: TRBV27; D: TRBD1; CDR3: CASSLDGTAYQPQHF; DNA: TGTGCCAGCAGTCTCGATGGGACAGCCTATCAGCCCCAGCATTTT
J: TRBJ1-3; size: -; V: TRBV9; D: -; CDR3: CASSVDMSTGNTIYF; DNA: TGTGCCAGCAGCGTAGATATGTCTACTGGAAACACCATATATTTT
J: TRBJ2-7; size: -; V: TRBV28; D: -; CDR3: CASSFLGYEQYF; DNA: TGTGCCAGCAGTTTTTTGGGCTACGAGCAGTACTTC
J: TRBJ2-2; size: -; V: TRBV7-3; D: -; CDR3: CASSSIPDGINTGELFF; DNA: TGTGCCAGCAGCTCAATCCCGGACGGGATAAACACCGGGGAGCTGTTTTTT
J: TRBJ2-7; size: -; V: TRBV4-1; D: -; CDR3: CASSQPLGFGDEQYF; DNA: TGCGCCAGCAGCCAGCCCCTGGGCTTCGGGGACGAGCAGTACTTC
J: TRBJ2-3; size: -; V: TRBV7-9; D: TRBD2; CDR3: CASSITSGRAGTDTQYF; DNA: TGTGCCAGCAGCATTACTAGCGGGAGGGCCGGAACAGATACGCAGTATTTT
J: TRBJ2-2; size: -; V: TRBV7-8; D: -; CDR3: CASGRVGELFF; DNA: TGTGCCAGTGGCCGGGTCGGGGAGCTGTTTTTT
J: TRBJ2-2; size: -; V: TRBV19; D: TRBD1; CDR3: CASINPGQVNTGELFF; DNA: TGTGCCAGTATTAATCCGGGACAGGTGAACACCGGGGAGCTGTTTTTT
J: TRBJ2-1; size: -; V: TRBV11-2; D: TRBD1; CDR3: CASSFGDRGEQFF; DNA: TGTGCCAGCAGCTTTGGGGACAGAGGTGAGCAGTTCTTC
J: TRBJ2-7; size: -; V: TRBV15; D: TRBD2; CDR3: CATARAGGVYEQYF; DNA: TGTGCCACCGCAAGGGCGGGGGGGGTCTACGAGCAGTACTTC
J: TRBJ2-1; size: -; V: TRBV10-3; D: TRBD2; CDR3: CAISEGLAGSYNEQFF; DNA: TGTGCCATCAGTGAGGGACTAGCGGGGTCCTACAATGAGCAGTTCTTC